The source of this T cell receptor (beta chain) is a study of T cell responses to AZD1222 COVID-19 vaccine. Germline assignment: CDR1 SGHTA and CDR2 FQGNSA. The CDR3 covers 15 residues. V was trimmed by 1 base and J by 5 bases, leaving 12 bases between them. Data came from immunoSEQ multiplex PCR; TCRdb stores just in-frame clones and leaves some out. The sample includes roughly 200,000 clones, around nine tenths of them seen just once. The sequenced sample was peripheral blood, obtained 28 days after the second dose of the MenACWY control vaccine. This sequence joins TRBV7-2 and TRBJ1-5; D is undetermined. The clonotype originates from an adult who received the MenACWY meningococcal vaccine as a control. CDR3 region: CASSLVSGLDQPQHF. CDR3 DNA: TGTGCCAGCAGCTTAGTTTCAGGTCTCGATCAGCCCCAGCATTTT.